Given below is one T cell receptor (beta chain) in context. Its matching antigen is unknown. This specimen belongs to a study of post-analysis software for immune sequencing data. Turning to the study itself: Recorded disease courses covered relapsing-remitting, secondary progressive and progressive-relapsing multiple sclerosis. Some patients had no subtype annotation.

Libraries were made from TCR beta cDNA, and they carried unique molecular identifiers. TCRdb reprocessed the PCR reads with MiXCR, giving one entry per CDR3 protein. The sample includes under 650,000 distinct CDR3 sequences, 44% of them seen just once. This CDR3 has 17 amino acids. Trimming removed 5 bases at V and 0 bases at J, with 14 bases between. Per germline, CDR1 SEHNR and CDR2 FQNEAQ (reference sequence). Study-level findings and limits: Patients showed TRBV5-6, TRBV5-1 and TRBV20-1 among five TRBV segments more frequent than in controls. Multiple sclerosis was associated with a significant reduction in normalized Chao1 diversity relative to controls. Those samples that were prepared in the same batch co-clustered strongly by F measure.

Sequencing was done on a sample of blood. The chain joins TRBV7-9 to TRBJ2-6, with D unresolved. This receptor was identified in a girl between 10 and 17 years old with multiple sclerosis. Here the CDR3 DNA reads TGTGCCAGCAGCCCTAGACTCCGGCACTCTGGGGCCAACGTCCTGACTTTC. Protein: CASSPRLRHSGANVLTF.